This TCR beta chain was obtained from a study of shared clonotypes between healthy human individuals. Looking at the study overall: Sampling drew on donors who were two women and a few men aged 18 to 49.

V was pared by 3 bases and J by 3 bases, with 12 bases between. Germline values: CDR1 LNHDA, CDR2 SQIVND (reference sequence). The CDR3 totals 14 residues. As defined, naive CD8 cells were CD45RO-negative and positively selected for CCR7, with terminally differentiated effector memory CD45RA+ cells excluded. Overall study results and limits: For naive CD4 cells, 4.5% to 6.5% of clonotypes were shared across a few donors. Even with large depth, rarefaction showed that sorted-subset sequencing was incomplete. In general, naive subsets displayed greater estimated richness than memory subsets did.

TCRdb's table, derived via immunoSEQ multiplex PCR, lists solely in-frame clones and lacks some. The sample carries around 2,000,000 clones, 90% to 95% recorded once. In its sample, this clone was seen once. What it recognizes is unknown. This same CDR3 is encoded by further DNA sequences in the sample. This sequence joins TRBV19 and TRBJ2-7; D assignment may be TRBD1 or TRBD2 (6 bases each). This TCR was sampled from a man aged 18 to 30 in good health. Some clones in this sample may be carry-over from other donors' samples. Sequences were obtained from naive CD8+ T cells from PBMCs. For the CDR3, the DNA is TGTGCCAGTAGTATGGCCGGGGGCAACTACGAGCAGTACTTC. This encodes CASSMAGGNYEQYF.